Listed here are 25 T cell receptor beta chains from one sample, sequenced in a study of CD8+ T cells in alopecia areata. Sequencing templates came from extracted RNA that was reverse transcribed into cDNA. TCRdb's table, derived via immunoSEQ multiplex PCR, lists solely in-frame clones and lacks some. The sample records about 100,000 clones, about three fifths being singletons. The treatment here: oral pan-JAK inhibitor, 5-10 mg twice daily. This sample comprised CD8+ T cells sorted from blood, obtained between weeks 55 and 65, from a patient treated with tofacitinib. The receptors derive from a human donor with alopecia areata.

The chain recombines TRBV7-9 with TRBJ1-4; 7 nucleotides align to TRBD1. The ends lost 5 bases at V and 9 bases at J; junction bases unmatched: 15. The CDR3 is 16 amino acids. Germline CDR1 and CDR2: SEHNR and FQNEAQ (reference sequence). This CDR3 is CASSPQGGQFSQKLFF. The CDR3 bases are TGTGCCAGCAGCCCCCAGGGGGGACAGTTCAGCCAAAAACTGTTTTTT.

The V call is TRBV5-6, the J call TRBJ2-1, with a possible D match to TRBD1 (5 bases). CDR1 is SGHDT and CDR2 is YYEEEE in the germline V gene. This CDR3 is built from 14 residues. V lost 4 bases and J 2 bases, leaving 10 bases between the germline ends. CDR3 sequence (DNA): TGTGCCAGCAGCCAGGGATCTACCTACAATGAGCAGTTCTTC. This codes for CASSQGSTYNEQFF.

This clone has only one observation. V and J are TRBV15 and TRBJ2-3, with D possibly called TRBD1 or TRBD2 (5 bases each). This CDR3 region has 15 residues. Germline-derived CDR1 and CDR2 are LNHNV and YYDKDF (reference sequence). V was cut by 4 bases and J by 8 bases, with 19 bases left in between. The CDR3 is CATSTRATGTGTQYF. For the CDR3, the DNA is TGTGCCACCAGCACAAGGGCGACGGGGACGGGTACGCAGTATTTT.

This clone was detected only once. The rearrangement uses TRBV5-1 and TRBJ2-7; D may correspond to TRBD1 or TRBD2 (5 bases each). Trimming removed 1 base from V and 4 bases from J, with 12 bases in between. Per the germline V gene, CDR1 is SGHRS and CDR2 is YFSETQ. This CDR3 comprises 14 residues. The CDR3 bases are TGCGCCAGCAGCTTGAGAGGGACCGCTTACGAGCAGTACTTC. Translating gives CASSLRGTAYEQYF.

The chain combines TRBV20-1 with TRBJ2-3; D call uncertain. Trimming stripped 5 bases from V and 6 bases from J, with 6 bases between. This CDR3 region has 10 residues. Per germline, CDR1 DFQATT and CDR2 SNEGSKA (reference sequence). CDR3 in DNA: TGCAGTGCTGTTGGTGATACGCAGTATTTT. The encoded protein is CSAVGDTQYF.

CDR3 loop: CASRSPDQETQYF. The CDR3 DNA sequence: TGTGCCAGCAGATCTCCTGACCAAGAGACCCAGTACTTC. V gene TRBV7-9 combines with J gene TRBJ2-5; D gene unclear. This CDR3 has 13 amino acids. The V and J ends lost 6 bases and 0 bases respectively, with 8 bases between them. Germline loops: CDR1 SEHNR, CDR2 FQNEAQ (reference sequence).

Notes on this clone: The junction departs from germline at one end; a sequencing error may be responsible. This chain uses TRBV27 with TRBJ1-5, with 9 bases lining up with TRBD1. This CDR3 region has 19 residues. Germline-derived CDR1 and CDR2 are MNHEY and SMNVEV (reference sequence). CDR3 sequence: CARSSYPWTGVSNNQPQHF. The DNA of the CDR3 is TGTGCCAGAAGTTCGTATCCTTGGACAGGGGTGTCTAACAATCAGCCCCAGCATTTT.

CDR3 coding DNA: TGCGCCAGCAGCTCAGGACAGTCTAACTATGGCTACACCTTC. Protein sequence: CASSSGQSNYGYTF. V gene TRBV5-1 combines with J gene TRBJ1-2; D possibly corresponds to TRBD1 (6 bases). The CDR3 is made up of 14 amino acids. V was shortened by 3 bases and J by 0 bases, with 9 bases between the two germline ends. Germline lookup yields CDR1 SGHRS and CDR2 YFSETQ.

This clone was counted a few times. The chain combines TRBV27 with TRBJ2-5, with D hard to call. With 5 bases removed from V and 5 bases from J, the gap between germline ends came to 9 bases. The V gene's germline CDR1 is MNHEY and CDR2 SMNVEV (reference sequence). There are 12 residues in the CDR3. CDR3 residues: CASSLGRETQYF. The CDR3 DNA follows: TGTGCCAGCAGTCTGGGCAGGGAGACCCAGTACTTC.

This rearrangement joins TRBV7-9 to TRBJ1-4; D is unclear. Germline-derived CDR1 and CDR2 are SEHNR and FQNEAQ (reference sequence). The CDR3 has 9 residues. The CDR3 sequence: CTIGGKLFF. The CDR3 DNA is TGTACTATAGGCGGAAAACTGTTTTTT.

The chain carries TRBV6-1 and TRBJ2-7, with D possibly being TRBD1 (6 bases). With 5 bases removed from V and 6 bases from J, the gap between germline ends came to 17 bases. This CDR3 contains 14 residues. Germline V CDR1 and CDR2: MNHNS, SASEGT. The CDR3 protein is CASSKRTVPREQYF. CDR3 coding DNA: TGTGCCAGCAGTAAAAGGACAGTCCCCCGCGAGCAGTACTTC.

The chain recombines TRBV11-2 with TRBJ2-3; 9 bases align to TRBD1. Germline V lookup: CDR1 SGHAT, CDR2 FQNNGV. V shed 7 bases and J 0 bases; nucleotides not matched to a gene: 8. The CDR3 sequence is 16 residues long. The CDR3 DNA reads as TGTGCCAGCACCCTGGACAGGGGAAGTAGCACAGATACGCAGTATTTT. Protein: CASTLDRGSSTDTQYF.

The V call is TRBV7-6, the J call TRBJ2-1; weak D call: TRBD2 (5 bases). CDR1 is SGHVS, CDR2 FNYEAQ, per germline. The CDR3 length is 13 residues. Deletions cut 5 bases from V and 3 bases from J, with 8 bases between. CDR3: CASSQEVYNEQFF. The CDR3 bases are TGTGCCAGCAGCCAGGAGGTCTACAATGAGCAGTTCTTC.

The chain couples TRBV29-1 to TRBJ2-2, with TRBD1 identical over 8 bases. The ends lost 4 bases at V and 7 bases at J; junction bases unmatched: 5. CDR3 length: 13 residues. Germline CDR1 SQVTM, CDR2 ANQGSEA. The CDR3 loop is CSVVGQVGGELFF. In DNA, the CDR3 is TGCAGCGTTGTGGGACAGGTGGGCGGGGAGCTGTTTTTT.

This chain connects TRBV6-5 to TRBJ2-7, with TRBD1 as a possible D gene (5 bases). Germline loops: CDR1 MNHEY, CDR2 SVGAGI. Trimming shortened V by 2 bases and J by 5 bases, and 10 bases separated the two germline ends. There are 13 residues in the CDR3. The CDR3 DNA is TGTGCCAGCAGTTACGACAGTGGGGACGAGCAGTACTTC. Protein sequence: CASSYDSGDEQYF.

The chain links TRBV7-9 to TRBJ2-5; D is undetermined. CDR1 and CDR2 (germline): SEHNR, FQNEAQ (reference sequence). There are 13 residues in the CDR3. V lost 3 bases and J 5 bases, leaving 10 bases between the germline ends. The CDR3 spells CASSLLAMETQYF. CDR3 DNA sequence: TGTGCCAGCAGCTTGCTGGCCATGGAGACCCAGTACTTC. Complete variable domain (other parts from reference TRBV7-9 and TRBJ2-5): DTGVSQNPRHKITKRGQNVTFRCDPISEHNRLYWYRQTLGQGPEFLTYFQNEAQLEKSRLLSDRFSAERPKGSFSTLEIQRTEQGDSAMYLCASSLLAMETQYFGPGTRLLVL.

The CDR3 is CASSLQGGYTF. The CDR3 region has the DNA TGTGCCAGCAGCCTACAGGGCGGCTACACCTTC. The gene calls are TRBV7-9 and TRBJ1-2; D perhaps matches TRBD1 (6 bases). The CDR3 is 11 amino acids. The V end lost 5 bases, the J end lost 8 bases, and 9 bases lay between the germline ends. Germline CDR1 reads SEHNR; CDR2 reads FQNEAQ (reference sequence).

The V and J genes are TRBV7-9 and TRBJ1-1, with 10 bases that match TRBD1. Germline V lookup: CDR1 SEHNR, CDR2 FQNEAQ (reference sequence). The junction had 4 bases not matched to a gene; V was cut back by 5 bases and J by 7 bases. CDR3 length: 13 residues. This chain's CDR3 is CASSPGQGGEAFF. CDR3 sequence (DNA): TGTGCCAGCAGCCCAGGACAGGGGGGTGAAGCTTTCTTT.

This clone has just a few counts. As DNA, the CDR3 is TGCGCCAGCAGTCAATCGTATATGGGGGGGATTGAAGCTTTCTTT. It yields the protein CASSQSYMGGIEAFF. The V gene is TRBV23-1, the J gene TRBJ1-1, with D maybe TRBD1 (5 bases). TRBV23-1 is noted as an ORF with a role that remains uncertain. Trimming took off 0 bases at V and 7 bases at J, with 15 bases between the two ends. The CDR3 spans 15 residues.

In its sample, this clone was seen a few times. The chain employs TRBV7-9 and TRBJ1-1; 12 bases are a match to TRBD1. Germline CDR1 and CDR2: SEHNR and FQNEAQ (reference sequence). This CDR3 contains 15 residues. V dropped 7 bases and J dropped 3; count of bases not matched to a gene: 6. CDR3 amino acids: CASTGTGGDDTEAFF. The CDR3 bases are TGTGCCAGCACCGGGACAGGGGGCGACGACACTGAAGCTTTCTTT.

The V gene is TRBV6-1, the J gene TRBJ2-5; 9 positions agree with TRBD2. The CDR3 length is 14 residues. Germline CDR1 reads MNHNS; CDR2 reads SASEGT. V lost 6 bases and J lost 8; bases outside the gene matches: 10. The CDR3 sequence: CASRSGLAYRTQYF. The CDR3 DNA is TGTGCCAGCAGGAGCGGACTAGCGTATCGAACCCAGTACTTC.

CDR3 amino acids: CASRTGTVYNEQFF. The CDR3 nucleotides are TGTGCCAGCAGGACCGGGACAGTGTACAATGAGCAGTTCTTC. This rearrangement joins TRBV5-6 to TRBJ2-1; 7 positions agree with TRBD1. Germline V lookup: CDR1 SGHDT, CDR2 YYEEEE. The length of the CDR3 is 14 residues. J gave up 4 bases and V 5 bases, and 6 bases lay outside the gene matches.

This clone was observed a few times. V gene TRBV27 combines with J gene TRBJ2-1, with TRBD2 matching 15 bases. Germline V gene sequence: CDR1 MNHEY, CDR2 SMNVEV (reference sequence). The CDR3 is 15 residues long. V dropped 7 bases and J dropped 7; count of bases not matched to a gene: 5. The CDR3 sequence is CASTRTSGGDNEQFF. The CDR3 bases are TGTGCCAGCACTAGGACTAGCGGGGGGGATAATGAGCAGTTCTTC.

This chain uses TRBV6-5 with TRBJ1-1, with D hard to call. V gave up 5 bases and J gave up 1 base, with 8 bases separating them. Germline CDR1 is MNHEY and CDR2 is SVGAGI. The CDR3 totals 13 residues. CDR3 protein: CASSEPGNTEAFF. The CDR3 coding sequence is TGTGCCAGCAGTGAGCCAGGGAACACTGAAGCTTTCTTT.

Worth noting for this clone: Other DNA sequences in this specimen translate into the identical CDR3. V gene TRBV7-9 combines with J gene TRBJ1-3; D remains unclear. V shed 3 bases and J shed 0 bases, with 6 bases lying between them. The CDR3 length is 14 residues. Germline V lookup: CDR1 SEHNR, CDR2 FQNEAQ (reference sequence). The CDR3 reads CASSLGSSGNTIYF. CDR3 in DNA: TGTGCCAGCAGCTTGGGGTCCTCTGGAAACACCATATATTTT.